Following are 25 T cell receptor beta chains from one sample sequenced in a study of cytomegalovirus exposure and HLA in healthy donors. In the PCR, 60 Vbeta and 13 Jbeta primers were used. Produced via immunoSEQ multiplex PCR; TCRdb's table is partial and in-frame only. The sample holds about 180,000 clones, around 80% seen once. The sample taken for sequencing was PBMCs. The origin of the receptors is a woman aged 40 to 50 in good health and CMV-seronegative.

This rearrangement joins TRBV4-2 to TRBJ2-5; 13 bases map to TRBD2. The junction had 10 bases not matched to a gene; V was cut back by 4 bases and J by 5 bases. From germline, CDR1 is LGHNA and CDR2 YNFKEQ. The CDR3 has 17 amino acids. DNA of the CDR3: TGTGCCAGCAGCCTAACACTAGCGGGGGGGCTAGGGGAGACCCAGTACTTC. Translation: CASSLTLAGGLGETQYF.

The chain employs TRBV6-6 and TRBJ2-7; 7 bases map to TRBD1. The V gene's germline CDR1 is MNHNY and CDR2 SVGAGI (reference sequence). V was clipped by 7 bases and J by 0 bases; unmatched bases: 3. This CDR3 region has 13 residues. The CDR3 region is CASMTGSSYEQYF. The CDR3 DNA sequence: TGTGCCAGCATGACAGGGAGCTCCTACGAGCAGTACTTC.

This clone occurred a few times. This chain joins TRBV5-1 and TRBJ2-1; 11 nucleotides match TRBD2. CDR1 is SGHRS, CDR2 YFSETQ, per germline. CDR3 length: 15 amino acids. Germline trimming cut 4 bases from V and 5 bases from J; bases unmatched to any gene: 5. CDR3 sequence (DNA): TGCGCCAGCAGCGACGGGACTAGCGGCCACAATGAGCAGTTCTTC. Translation: CASSDGTSGHNEQFF.

V gene TRBV6-5 combines with J gene TRBJ2-7; 10 bases are shared with TRBD1. Germline-derived CDR1 and CDR2 are MNHEY and SVGAGI. The CDR3 spans 15 residues. V trimming: 7 bases; J trimming: 6 bases; junction bases outside the gene matches: 12. The CDR3 region has the DNA TGTGCCAGCAACTCCGGGACAGGGGTTACCCCCGAGCAGTACTTC. Translated: CASNSGTGVTPEQYF.

This chain joins TRBV28 and TRBJ2-1; 9 nucleotides align to TRBD2. V dropped 4 bases and J dropped 2; count of bases not matched to a gene: 0. The CDR3 consists of 14 residues. CDR1 is MDHEN, CDR2 SYDVKM, per germline. DNA of the CDR3: TGTGCCAGCAGTTCTAGCGGGACCTACAATGAGCAGTTCTTC. Translation gives CASSSSGTYNEQFF.

The gene calls are TRBV28 and TRBJ2-5; 7 bases map to TRBD1. The V and J ends lost 5 bases and 5 bases, in that order; junction bases with no gene match: 8. CDR3 length equals 14 residues. Germline values: CDR1 MDHEN, CDR2 SYDVKM. The CDR3 here is CASSGQDDRETQYF. In DNA form, the CDR3 reads TGTGCCAGCAGTGGACAGGATGACAGGGAGACCCAGTACTTC.

The V gene is TRBV7-3, the J gene TRBJ2-2; no firm D call. V lost 10 bases and J lost 5, with 23 bases in between. The CDR3 extends over 16 amino acids. Germline CDR1 is SGHTA and CDR2 is FQGTGA. CDR3 nucleotide sequence: TGTGCCACAAAGCTATCACCCTTTTCCTCGACCGGGGAGCTGTTTTTT. Its protein product is CATKLSPFSSTGELFF.

This chain links TRBV5-8 with TRBJ1-1; D may be TRBD1 (6 bases). This CDR3 has 16 residues. Germline CDR1 SGHTS, CDR2 YDEGEE. V was clipped by 3 bases and J by 5 bases, with 20 bases between them. The CDR3 bases are TGTGCCAGCAGCTGGCACAGACAGGAAATAGGGACTGAAGCTTTCTTT. Encoded protein: CASSWHRQEIGTEAFF.

V is TRBV18 and J is TRBJ2-7, with D possibly matching TRBD1 (5 bases). Germline CDR1 reads KGHSH; CDR2 reads LQKENI. There are 15 residues in the CDR3. Trimming left V 3 bases short and J 2 bases short, with 14 bases between. CDR3 region: CASSPPRQQTYEQYF. The DNA for the CDR3 is TGTGCCAGCTCACCCCCGAGACAGCAGACCTACGAGCAGTACTTC.

The rearrangement joins TRBV7-9 to TRBJ1-1; D is possibly TRBD1 (5 bases). The V gene lost 6 bases and the J gene lost 3 bases, with 20 bases spanning the gap. This CDR3 contains 16 residues. Germline V gene sequence: CDR1 SEHNR, CDR2 FQNEAQ (reference sequence). The CDR3 region has the DNA TGTGCCAGCAGTAGTAGTGATGCGGGGGTCTACACTGAAGCTTTCTTT. It translates to CASSSSDAGVYTEAFF. Filled out from reference TRBV7-9 and TRBJ1-1, the complete variable domain reads DTGVSQNPRHKITKRGQNVTFRCDPISEHNRLYWYRQTLGQGPEFLTYFQNEAQLEKSRLLSDRFSAERPKGSFSTLEIQRTEQGDSAMYLCASSSSDAGVYTEAFFGQGTRLTVV.

This chain links TRBV14 with TRBJ2-7, with D tentatively TRBD1 (7 bases). V dropped 4 bases and J dropped 2 bases, with 21 bases sitting between them. This CDR3 comprises 17 residues. Germline V gene data show CDR1 as SGHDN and CDR2 as FVKESK. CDR3 region: CASSPRGAAGGTYEQYF. The CDR3 nucleotides are TGTGCCAGCAGCCCCAGGGGGGCGGCTGGGGGCACCTACGAGCAGTACTTC. Supplemented by reference TRBV14 and TRBJ2-7, the full variable domain reads EAGVTQFPSHSVIEKGQTVTLRCDPISGHDNLYWYRRVMGKEIKFLLHFVKESKQDESGMPNNRFLAERTGGTYSTLKVQPAELEDSGVYFCASSPRGAAGGTYEQYFGPGTRLTVT.

V usage is TRBV13 and J usage is TRBJ2-1; possible D gene TRBD1, 6 bases. Germline CDR1 reads PRHDT; CDR2 reads FYEKMQ (reference sequence). This CDR3 has 13 amino acids. The V end lost 6 bases, the J end lost 9 bases, and 15 bases lay between the germline ends. CDR3 region: CASSRAGEREQFF. The CDR3 DNA follows: TGTGCCAGCAGTCGCGCAGGGGAACGTGAGCAGTTCTTC. Full variable domain (remainder filled in from reference TRBV13 and TRBJ2-1): AAGVIQSPRHLIKEKRETATLKCYPIPRHDTVYWYQQGPGQDPQFLISFYEKMQSDKGSIPDRFSAQQFSDYHSELNMSSLELGDSALYFCASSRAGEREQFFGPGTRLTVL.

This chain uses TRBV19 with TRBJ2-2; possibly TRBD1 for D (5 bases). From germline, CDR1 is LNHDA and CDR2 SQIVND (reference sequence). The CDR3 contains 15 residues. V shed 3 bases and J shed 5 bases, with 13 bases lying between them. The CDR3 loop is CASSIGSGLTGELFF. As DNA, the CDR3 is TGTGCCAGTAGTATCGGTTCAGGGCTGACCGGGGAGCTGTTTTTT.

In its sample, this clone was seen once. This chain joins TRBV10-3 and TRBJ2-1; TRBD2 aligns across 7 bases. Germline V CDR1 and CDR2: ENHRY, SYGVKD. CDR3 size: 13 residues. V was clipped by 10 bases and J by 7 bases; unmatched bases: 10. The CDR3 region has the DNA TGTGCCAGCCGCGGCGGGAGTGTGAATGAGCAGTTCTTC. This gives the protein CASRGGSVNEQFF.

This rearrangement joins TRBV7-8 to TRBJ2-1; the match to TRBD2 covers 10 bases. This CDR3 has 16 residues. Germline values: CDR1 SGHVS, CDR2 FQNEAQ. Trimming removed 1 base from V and 7 bases from J; junction bases left unmatched: 7. The CDR3 is CASSLGPSGSENEQFF. The CDR3 bases are TGTGCCAGCAGCTTAGGCCCTAGCGGGAGTGAGAATGAGCAGTTCTTC.

In its sample, this clone was seen once. V and J are TRBV10-3 and TRBJ2-7; tentatively, D is TRBD2 (5 bases). The germline V gene has CDR1 ENHRY and CDR2 SYGVKD. This CDR3 contains 13 residues. Trimming removed 7 bases at V and 3 bases at J, with 13 bases between. The CDR3, as DNA: TGTGCCATCACGGGGTCCAGCGGCTACGAGCAGTACTTC. This codes for CAITGSSGYEQYF.

The chain joins TRBV28 to TRBJ2-5; 7 nucleotides line up with TRBD2. The CDR3 is 16 residues long. The V segment lost 6 bases and the J segment 5 bases; nucleotides outside the gene matches: 15. Germline V lookup: CDR1 MDHEN, CDR2 SYDVKM. CDR3 region: CASSHNSWRELETQYF. For the CDR3, the DNA is TGTGCCAGCAGCCACAACAGTTGGCGGGAGTTGGAGACCCAGTACTTC.

The rearrangement links TRBV30 to TRBJ2-1; 12 bases agree with TRBD2. The CDR3 runs to 17 residues. The V and J ends lost 1 base and 12 bases, in that order; junction bases with no gene match: 16. Germline V gene sequence: CDR1 GTSNPN, CDR2 SVGIG (reference sequence). In nucleotides, the CDR3 is TGTGCCTGGAGTGCGGGGGCTAGCGGGAGGGGGACTGGGGGGCAGTTCTTC. Residues: CAWSAGASGRGTGGQFF.

This clone showed up just a few times. The chain carries TRBV5-1 and TRBJ2-1; D unresolved. Germline V gene lookup returns CDR1 SGHRS and CDR2 YFSETQ. This CDR3 comprises 14 residues. Trimming cost V 0 bases and J 3 bases, with 7 bases left between them. The CDR3 region is CASSLDYFYNEQFF. CDR3 nucleotides: TGCGCCAGCAGCTTGGACTATTTCTACAATGAGCAGTTCTTC.

This chain joins TRBV12-5 and TRBJ2-1, with 14 bases matching TRBD2. Germline V gives CDR1 LGHNT, CDR2 FRNRAP. With 4 bases clipped from V and 8 bases from J, the junction kept 4 bases outside the gene matches. This CDR3 is 15 amino acids long. Written as DNA, the CDR3 is TGTGCTAGTGGTTCGGGACTAGCGGGAGTATATGAGCAGTTCTTC. It is translated as CASGSGLAGVYEQFF.

In its sample, this clone was seen once. This chain uses TRBV5-1 with TRBJ1-5, with 7 nucleotides matching TRBD1. The CDR3 extends over 16 amino acids. Germline V gene lookup returns CDR1 SGHRS and CDR2 YFSETQ. Trimming removed 0 bases from V and 2 bases from J; junction bases left unmatched: 5. CDR3 loop: CASSLGGGAGNQPQHF. The CDR3 nucleotides read TGCGCCAGCAGCTTGGGAGGGGGCGCCGGCAATCAGCCCCAGCATTTT.

The chain has TRBV6-1 and TRBJ1-1; a possible D gene is TRBD1 (6 bases). The CDR3 consists of 15 residues. Germline V gene data show CDR1 as MNHNS and CDR2 as SASEGT. With 4 bases removed from V and 7 bases from J, the gap between germline ends came to 19 bases. The CDR3, as DNA: TGTGCCAGCAGTGGGAGGACAGACCTTTTTCTTGAAGCTTTCTTT. Translating it yields CASSGRTDLFLEAFF.

The chain couples TRBV6-5 to TRBJ1-2; D unresolved. Trimming left V 2 bases short and J 8 bases short, with 15 bases between. The CDR3 runs 14 residues. The germline V gene has CDR1 MNHEY and CDR2 SVGAGI. CDR3 loop: CASSYRPEVGGYTF. The CDR3 DNA sequence: TGTGCCAGCAGTTACCGACCGGAGGTGGGGGGCTACACCTTC.

This clone is a singleton in its sample. The chain is built from TRBV5-6 and TRBJ2-2; 8 bases align to TRBD1. This CDR3 has 17 amino acids. V was pared by 0 bases and J by 4 bases, with 8 bases of the junction left unmatched. Per germline, CDR1 SGHDT and CDR2 YYEEEE. CDR3 sequence: CASSLELSGGGTGELFF. The CDR3 nucleotides read TGTGCCAGCAGCTTGGAATTGTCAGGGGGCGGCACCGGGGAGCTGTTTTTT.

J is TRBJ2-7 and V is TRBV19, with 10 bases identical to TRBD1. The CDR3 consists of 15 residues. Germline CDR1 LNHDA, CDR2 SQIVND (reference sequence). With 5 bases clipped from V and 6 bases from J, the junction kept 10 bases outside the gene matches. CDR3 in amino acids: CASSFQGQGWGEQYF. CDR3 nucleotide sequence: TGTGCCAGTAGTTTCCAGGGACAGGGGTGGGGCGAGCAGTACTTC.